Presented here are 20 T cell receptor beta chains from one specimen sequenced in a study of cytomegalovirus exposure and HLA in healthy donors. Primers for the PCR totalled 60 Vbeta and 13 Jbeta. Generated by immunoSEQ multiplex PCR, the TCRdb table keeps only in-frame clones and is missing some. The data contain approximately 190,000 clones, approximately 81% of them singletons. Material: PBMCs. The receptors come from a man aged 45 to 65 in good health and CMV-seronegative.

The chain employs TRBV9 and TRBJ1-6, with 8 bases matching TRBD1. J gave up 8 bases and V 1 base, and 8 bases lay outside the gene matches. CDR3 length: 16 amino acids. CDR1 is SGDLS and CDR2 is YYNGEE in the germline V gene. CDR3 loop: CASSVQGAMRDSPLHF. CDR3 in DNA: TGTGCCAGCAGCGTACAGGGGGCGATGAGGGATTCACCCCTCCACTTT.

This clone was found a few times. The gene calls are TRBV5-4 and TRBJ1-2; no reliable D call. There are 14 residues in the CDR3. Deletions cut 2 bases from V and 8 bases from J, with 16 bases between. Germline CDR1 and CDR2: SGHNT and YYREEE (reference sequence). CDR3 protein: CASSFEIAAGGYTF. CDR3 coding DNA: TGTGCCAGCAGCTTCGAAATAGCAGCGGGCGGCTACACCTTC.

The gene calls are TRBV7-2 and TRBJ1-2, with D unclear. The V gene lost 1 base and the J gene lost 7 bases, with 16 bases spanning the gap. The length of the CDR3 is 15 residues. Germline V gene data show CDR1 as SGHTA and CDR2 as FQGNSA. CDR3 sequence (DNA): TGTGCCAGCAGCTTAGATGCACAGCCGTCTTTTGGCTACACCTTC. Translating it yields CASSLDAQPSFGYTF.

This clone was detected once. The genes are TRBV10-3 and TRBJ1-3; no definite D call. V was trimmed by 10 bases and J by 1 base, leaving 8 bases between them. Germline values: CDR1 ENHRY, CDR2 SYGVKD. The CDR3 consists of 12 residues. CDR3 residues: CATTVSGNTIYF. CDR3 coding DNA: TGTGCCACCACAGTGTCTGGAAACACCATATATTTT.

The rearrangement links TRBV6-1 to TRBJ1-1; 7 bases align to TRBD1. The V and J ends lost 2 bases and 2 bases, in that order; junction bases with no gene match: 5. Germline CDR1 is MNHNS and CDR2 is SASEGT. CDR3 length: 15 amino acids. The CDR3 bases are TGTGCCAGCAGTGAATTAGGGACAGCTAACACTGAAGCTTTCTTT. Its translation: CASSELGTANTEAFF.

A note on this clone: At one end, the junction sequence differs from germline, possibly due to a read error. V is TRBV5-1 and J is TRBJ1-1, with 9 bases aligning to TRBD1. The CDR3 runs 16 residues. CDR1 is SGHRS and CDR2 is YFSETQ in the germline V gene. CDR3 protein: CVSSTDRGYMNTEAFF. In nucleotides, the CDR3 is TGCGTCAGCAGTACGGACAGGGGATATATGAACACTGAAGCTTTCTTT.

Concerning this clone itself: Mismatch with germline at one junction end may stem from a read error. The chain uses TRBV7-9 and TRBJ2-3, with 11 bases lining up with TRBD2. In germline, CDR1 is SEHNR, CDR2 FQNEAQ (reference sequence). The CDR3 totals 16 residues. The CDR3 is CSSSPLSGGALDTQYF. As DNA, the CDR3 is TGTTCCAGCAGCCCACTTAGCGGGGGGGCACTAGATACGCAGTATTTT.

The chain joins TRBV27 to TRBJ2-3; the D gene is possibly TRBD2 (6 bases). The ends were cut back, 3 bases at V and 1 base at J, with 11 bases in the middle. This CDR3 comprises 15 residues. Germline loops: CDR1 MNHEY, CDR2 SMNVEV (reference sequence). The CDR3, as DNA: TGTGCCAGCAGTTTCTCCCCGGGGGGCACAGATACGCAGTATTTT. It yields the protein CASSFSPGGTDTQYF.

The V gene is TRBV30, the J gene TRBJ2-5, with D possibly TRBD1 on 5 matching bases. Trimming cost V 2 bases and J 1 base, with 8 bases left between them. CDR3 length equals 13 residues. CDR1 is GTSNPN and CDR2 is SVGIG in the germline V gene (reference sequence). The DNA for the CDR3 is TGTGCCTGGAGTCCCAGGGTCCAAGAGACCCAGTACTTC. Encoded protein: CAWSPRVQETQYF.

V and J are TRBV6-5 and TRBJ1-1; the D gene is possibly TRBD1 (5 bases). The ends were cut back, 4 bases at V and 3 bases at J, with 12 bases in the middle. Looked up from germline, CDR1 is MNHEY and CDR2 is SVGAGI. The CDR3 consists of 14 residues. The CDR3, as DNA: TGTGCCAGCAGTTCCGCGGACAAATACACTGAAGCTTTCTTT. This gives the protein CASSSADKYTEAFF.

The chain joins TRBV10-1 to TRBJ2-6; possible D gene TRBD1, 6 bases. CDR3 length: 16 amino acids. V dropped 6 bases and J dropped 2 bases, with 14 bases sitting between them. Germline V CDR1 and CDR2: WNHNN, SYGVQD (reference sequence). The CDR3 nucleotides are TGCGCCAGCAGCAGCTACGACAGGACTGGGGCCAACGTCCTGACTTTC. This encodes CASSSYDRTGANVLTF.

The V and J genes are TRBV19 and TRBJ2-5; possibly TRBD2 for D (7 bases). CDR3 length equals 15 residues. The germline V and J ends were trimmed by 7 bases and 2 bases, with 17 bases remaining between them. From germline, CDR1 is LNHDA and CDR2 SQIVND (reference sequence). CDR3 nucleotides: TGTGCCAGTACCCCGTCCGCGGGGGCACAAGAGACCCAGTACTTC. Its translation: CASTPSAGAQETQYF.

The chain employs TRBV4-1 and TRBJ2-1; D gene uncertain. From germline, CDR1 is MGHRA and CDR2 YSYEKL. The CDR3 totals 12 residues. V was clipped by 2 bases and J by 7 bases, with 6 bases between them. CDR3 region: CASSQPTNEQFF. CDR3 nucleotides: TGCGCCAGCAGCCAACCAACAAATGAGCAGTTCTTC.

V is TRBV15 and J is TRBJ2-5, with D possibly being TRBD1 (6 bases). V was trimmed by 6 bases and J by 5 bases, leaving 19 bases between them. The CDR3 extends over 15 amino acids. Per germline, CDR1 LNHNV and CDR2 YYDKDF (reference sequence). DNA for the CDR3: TGTGCCACCAGAAGGACCCGGACAGTTGGGGAGACCCAGTACTTC. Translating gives CATRRTRTVGETQYF.

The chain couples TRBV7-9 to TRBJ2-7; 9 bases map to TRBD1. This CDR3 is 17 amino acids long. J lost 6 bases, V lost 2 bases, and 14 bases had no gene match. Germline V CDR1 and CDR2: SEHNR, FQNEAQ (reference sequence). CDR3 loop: CASSLREGQGMIVEQYF. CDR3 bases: TGTGCCAGCAGCTTACGAGAAGGACAGGGGATGATCGTCGAGCAGTACTTC.

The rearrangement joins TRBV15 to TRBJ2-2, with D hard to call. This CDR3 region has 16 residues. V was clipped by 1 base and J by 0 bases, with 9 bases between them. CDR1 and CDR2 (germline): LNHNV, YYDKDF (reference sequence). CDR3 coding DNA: TGTGCCACCAGCAGAGCGGCGGTTGCGAACACCGGGGAGCTGTTTTTT. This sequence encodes CATSRAAVANTGELFF.

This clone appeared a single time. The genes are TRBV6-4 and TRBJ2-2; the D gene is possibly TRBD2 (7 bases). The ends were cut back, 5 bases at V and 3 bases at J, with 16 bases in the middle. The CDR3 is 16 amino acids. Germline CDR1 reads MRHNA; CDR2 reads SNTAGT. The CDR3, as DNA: TGTGCCAGCAGTAGAACCGGGGGGCGGCACACCGGGGAGCTGTTTTTT. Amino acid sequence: CASSRTGGRHTGELFF.

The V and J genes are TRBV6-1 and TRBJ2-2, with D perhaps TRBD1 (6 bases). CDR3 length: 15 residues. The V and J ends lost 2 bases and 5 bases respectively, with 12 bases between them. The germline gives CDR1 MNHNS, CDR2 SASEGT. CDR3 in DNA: TGTGCCAGCAGTGAATCAGGGGCAGGGACCGGGGAGCTGTTTTTT. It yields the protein CASSESGAGTGELFF.

The CDR3, as DNA: TGTGCCAGCTCTAAACAGGGGATCGATGAGCAGTTCTTC. It encodes CASSKQGIDEQFF. This chain joins TRBV5-4 and TRBJ2-1; 7 bases map to TRBD1. V shed 7 bases and J 8 bases; nucleotides not matched to a gene: 9. The germline V gene encodes CDR1 SGHNT and CDR2 YYREEE (reference sequence). The CDR3 sequence is 13 residues long.

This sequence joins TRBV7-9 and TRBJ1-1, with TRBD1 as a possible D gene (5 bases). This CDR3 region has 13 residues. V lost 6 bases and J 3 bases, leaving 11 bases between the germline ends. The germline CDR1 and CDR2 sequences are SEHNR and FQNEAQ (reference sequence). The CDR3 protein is CASSRIRDTEAFF. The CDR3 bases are TGTGCCAGCAGTCGAATCAGGGACACTGAAGCTTTCTTT.